This TCR beta chain was sequenced in a study of human T cells and chemical hapten exposure. Study context: Subjects had 2% DPC placed on about 2 cm by about 2 cm of upper inner arm skin for sensitization.

The CDR3 sequence is 16 residues long. From germline, CDR1 is MNHNY and CDR2 SVGAGI (reference sequence). J lost 9 bases, V lost 5 bases, and 10 bases had no gene match. The time point is: pre-sensitization, week 0. Treatment described: therapeutic diphenylcyclopropenone sensitization with weekly scalp DPC. MiXCR was run by TCRdb on the RACE reads, yielding one entry per CDR3 protein. The table lists more than 80,000 distinct CDR3 sequences, roughly a tenth of them singletons. Sequences were derived from whole blood, sampled in connection with sensitization to the hapten diphenylcyclopropenone (DPC). The V gene is TRBV6-6, the J gene TRBJ1-6, with 10 positions matching TRBD1. The source is a woman in her sixties with alopecia areata. Some clones in this sample may be carry-over from other donors' samples. CDR3 nucleotides: TGTGCCAGCAGTCAAAGGGACAGGGGATCATCTTCACCCCTCCACTTT. It is translated as CASSQRDRGSSSPLHF.